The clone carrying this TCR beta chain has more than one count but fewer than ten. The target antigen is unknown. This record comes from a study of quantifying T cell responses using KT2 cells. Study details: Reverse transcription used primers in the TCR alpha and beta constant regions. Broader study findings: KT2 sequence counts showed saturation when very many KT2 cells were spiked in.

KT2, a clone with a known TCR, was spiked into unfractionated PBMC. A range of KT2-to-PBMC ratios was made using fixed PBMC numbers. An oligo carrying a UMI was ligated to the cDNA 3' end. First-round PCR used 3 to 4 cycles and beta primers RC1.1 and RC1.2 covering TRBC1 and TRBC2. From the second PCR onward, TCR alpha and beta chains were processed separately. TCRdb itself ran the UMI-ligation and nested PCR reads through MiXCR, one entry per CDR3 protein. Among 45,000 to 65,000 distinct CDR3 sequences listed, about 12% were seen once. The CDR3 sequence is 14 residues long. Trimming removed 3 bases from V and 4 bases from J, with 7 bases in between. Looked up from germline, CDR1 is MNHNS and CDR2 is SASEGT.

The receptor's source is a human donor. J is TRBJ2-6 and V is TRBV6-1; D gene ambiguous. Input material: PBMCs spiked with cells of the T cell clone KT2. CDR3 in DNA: TGTGCCAGCAGTGAGCTCAGGGGGGCCAACGTCCTGACTTTC. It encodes CASSELRGANVLTF.